One and the same sample provided the 20 T cell receptor beta chains below, sequenced in a study of T cells in Graves' hyperthyroidism and ophthalmopathy. RNA transcripts gave rise to amplified TCR beta CDR3 regions. RT-PCR in the first round (using the HTBI primer set) targeted the TCR CDR3. TCRdb processed the multiplex PCR reads anew with MiXCR; each CDR3 protein has one entry. The sample shows about 130,000 distinct CDR3 sequences, roughly a fifth of them seen only once. Sequenced: blood. Source of these receptors: a woman between 50 and 59 years old with Graves' hyperthyroidism that later progressed to Graves' ophthalmopathy.

This clonotype has a count of ten or more. This chain connects TRBV7-2 to TRBJ2-7, with 10 bases identical to TRBD2. The ends lost 5 bases at V and 6 bases at J; junction bases unmatched: 13. CDR1 SGHTA and CDR2 FQGNSA come from the germline V gene. This CDR3 contains 16 residues. The CDR3 coding sequence is TGTGCCAGCAGCCGCGGCCTAGCGGGAGAAAGGGCCGAGCAGTACTTC. Translation gives CASSRGLAGERAEQYF. The full variable domain, in which reference TRBV7-2 and TRBJ2-7 provide the parts outside the CDR3, is GAGVSQSPSNKVTEKGKDVELRCDPISGHTALYWYRQSLGQGLEFLIYFQGNSAPDKSGLPSDRFSAERTGGSVSTLTIQRTQQEDSAVYLCASSRGLAGERAEQYFGPGTRLTVT.

The chain links TRBV2 to TRBJ1-2, with a tentative D call TRBD1 (6 bases). The CDR3 has 14 residues. V was clipped by 7 bases and J by 4 bases, with 16 bases between them. In germline, CDR1 is SNHLY, CDR2 FYNNEI. The CDR3 spells CASKRTVLGYGYTF. The CDR3 DNA reads TGTGCCAGCAAGCGGACAGTCCTTGGCTATGGCTACACCTTC.

This clonotype was seen repeatedly, ten times or more. V usage is TRBV3-1 and J usage is TRBJ1-6, with a weak D call TRBD1 (5 bases). CDR3 length equals 16 residues. Per the germline V gene, CDR1 is LGHDT and CDR2 is YNNKEL (reference sequence). V was trimmed by 4 bases and J by 7 bases, leaving 17 bases between them. In DNA, the CDR3 is TGTGCCAGCAGCCGACAGTCGGCAGGATCGAATTCACCCCTCCACTTT. Translated, it gives CASSRQSAGSNSPLHF. The entire variable domain, with the rest obtained from reference TRBV3-1 and TRBJ1-6, is as follows: DTAVSQTPKYLVTQMGNDKSIKCEQNLGHDTMYWYKQDSKKFLKIMFSYNNKELIINETVPNRFSPKSPDKAHLNLHINSLELGDSAVYFCASSRQSAGSNSPLHFGNGTRLTVT.

This clonotype appeared a few times. The chain couples TRBV19 to TRBJ1-5; TRBD1 aligns across 9 bases. Germline V gene lookup returns CDR1 LNHDA and CDR2 SQIVND (reference sequence). The CDR3 length is 14 residues. V shed 7 bases, J shed 7 bases, and the junction held 8 bases outside the gene matches. The chain's CDR3 is CASTRGQGSQPQHF. The CDR3 DNA reads TGTGCCAGTACGAGAGGACAGGGGAGCCAGCCCCAGCATTTT.

This clonotype has ten or more counts. The chain carries TRBV18 and TRBJ1-2; TRBD1 matches 8 bases. CDR3 length: 12 amino acids. The V segment lost 6 bases and the J segment 7 bases; nucleotides outside the gene matches: 4. Germline lookup yields CDR1 KGHSH and CDR2 LQKENI. In DNA, the CDR3 is TGTGCCAGCTCTCCGGGGACAGGTGGCTACACCTTC. It is translated as CASSPGTGGYTF.

This clonotype was picked up many times. V and J are TRBV12-3 or TRBV12-4 and TRBJ2-5; 7 positions match TRBD1. The CDR3 has 14 amino acids. Trimming at V came to 3 bases and at J to 4 bases, leaving 5 bases not matched to a gene. CDR3 coding DNA: TGTGCCAGCAGTTTGCGACAGGGTGGAGAGACCCAGTACTTC. Translated: CASSLRQGGETQYF.

The rearrangement joins TRBV2 to TRBJ2-1; 12 nucleotides match TRBD2. J lost 4 bases, V lost 6 bases, and 10 bases had no gene match. Germline V gene lookup returns CDR1 SNHLY and CDR2 FYNNEI. The CDR3 loop spans 17 amino acids. CDR3 amino acids: CASRERGTSGPYNEQFF. CDR3 coding DNA: TGTGCCAGCAGGGAGCGCGGGACTAGCGGGCCTTACAATGAGCAGTTCTTC.

V is TRBV7-2 and J is TRBJ1-1; TRBD1 is a possible D gene (6 bases). Trimming removed 8 bases from V and 5 bases from J, with 21 bases in between. The CDR3 has 15 residues. Germline CDR1 is SGHTA and CDR2 is FQGNSA. The CDR3 loop reads CASSASGGAGTEAFF. The CDR3 coding sequence is TGTGCCAGCTCCGCCTCGGGGGGCGCGGGAACTGAAGCTTTCTTT.

Many counts were recorded for this clonotype. The chain joins TRBV7-8 to TRBJ2-1, with 8 bases that match TRBD1. The trim removed 2 bases at V and 7 bases at J, leaving 4 bases unmatched. CDR3 length: 14 amino acids. Germline lookup yields CDR1 SGHVS and CDR2 FQNEAQ. For the CDR3, the DNA is TGTGCCAGCAGCTTACAGGGGGCGCAGAATGAGCAGTTCTTC. Translating it yields CASSLQGAQNEQFF.

The sample holds a few counts of this clonotype. V gene TRBV3-1 combines with J gene TRBJ2-1; a possible D gene is TRBD2 (6 bases). The CDR3 length is 13 residues. Germline V gene sequence: CDR1 LGHDT, CDR2 YNNKEL (reference sequence). The V and J ends lost 1 base and 10 bases respectively, with 11 bases between them. The CDR3 region is CASSQAGGREQFF. The DNA of the CDR3 is TGTGCCAGCAGCCAAGCCGGAGGGCGGGAGCAGTTCTTC.

The chain couples TRBV6-1 to TRBJ2-5; TRBD1 aligns across 9 bases. This CDR3 is built from 15 residues. Germline-derived CDR1 and CDR2 are MNHNS and SASEGT. V dropped 5 bases and J dropped 4; count of bases not matched to a gene: 8. The CDR3 region has the DNA TGTGCCAGCAGTCCCGGGACAGGGAGGGCAGAGACCCAGTACTTC. It yields the protein CASSPGTGRAETQYF.

This clonotype was found many times. The chain couples TRBV2 to TRBJ2-2, with TRBD2 matching 8 bases. The CDR3 is 15 residues long. The trim removed 6 bases at V and 5 bases at J, leaving 8 bases unmatched. CDR1 SNHLY and CDR2 FYNNEI come from the germline V gene. CDR3 sequence: CASRETSVRTGELFF. Written as DNA, the CDR3 is TGTGCCAGCAGAGAGACTAGCGTTCGAACCGGGGAGCTGTTTTTT. Full variable domain (rest looked up from reference TRBV2 and TRBJ2-2): EPEVTQTPSHQVTQMGQEVILRCVPISNHLYFYWYRQILGQKVEFLVSFYNNEISEKSEIFDDQFSVERPDGSNFTLKIRSTKLEDSAMYFCASRETSVRTGELFFGEGSRLTVL.

This clonotype was observed at least ten times. The rearrangement joins TRBV6-1 to TRBJ2-7, with 9 bases matching TRBD2. CDR1 and CDR2 (germline): MNHNS, SASEGT. The CDR3 extends over 14 amino acids. The DNA for the CDR3 is TGTGCTTCCCTCGCCGGGACTAGCTCTCACGAGCAGTACTTC. Translation gives CASLAGTSSHEQYF.

This clonotype was counted ten times or more. The chain joins TRBV7-9 to TRBJ1-1, with D hard to call. The CDR3 is made up of 17 amino acids. Germline CDR1 is SEHNR and CDR2 is FQNEAQ (reference sequence). V was cut by 5 bases and J by 0 bases, with 19 bases left in between. CDR3 region: CASSTRSSFGMNTEAFF. The CDR3, as DNA: TGTGCCAGCAGCACTAGATCCTCTTTTGGGATGAACACTGAAGCTTTCTTT. Full variable domain (outside the CDR3, taken from reference TRBV7-9 and TRBJ1-1): DTGVSQNPRHKITKRGQNVTFRCDPISEHNRLYWYRQTLGQGPEFLTYFQNEAQLEKSRLLSDRFSAERPKGSFSTLEIQRTEQGDSAMYLCASSTRSSFGMNTEAFFGQGTRLTVV.

This clonotype was seen many times. This sequence joins TRBV5-1 and TRBJ2-2; 8 bases are shared with TRBD1. Germline values: CDR1 SGHRS, CDR2 YFSETQ. With 1 base clipped from V and 4 bases from J, the junction kept 9 bases outside the gene matches. The CDR3 runs 17 residues. The CDR3 bases are TGCGCCAGCAGCTTGATCCCAGGGACAGGACGCACCGGGGAGCTGTTTTTT. Protein sequence: CASSLIPGTGRTGELFF.

Many counts were recorded for this clonotype. The chain joins TRBV6-2 or TRBV6-3 to TRBJ1-1; tentatively, D is TRBD1 (5 bases). Germline V gene data show CDR1 as MNHEY and CDR2 as SVGEGT. The CDR3 length is 13 residues. Trimming removed 5 bases at V and 2 bases at J, with 9 bases between. In DNA form, the CDR3 reads TGTGCCAGCAGTAGGGGTTTTAACACTGAAGCTTTCTTT. It translates to CASSRGFNTEAFF.

This clonotype was counted only a few times. Possible read error: a much larger clone is one base away. Since the CDR3 does not end with the conserved phenylalanine or tryptophan, this likely comes from a read error. This rearrangement joins TRBV19 to TRBJ1-5; 7 bases are shared with TRBD1. The ends lost 5 bases at V and 0 bases at J; junction bases unmatched: 4. The germline CDR1 and CDR2 sequences are LNHDA and SQIVND (reference sequence). This CDR3 spans 15 amino acids. CDR3 in DNA: TGTGCCAGTAGTGCCGGGGACAGTAGCAATCAGCCCCAGCATCTT. Its protein product is CASSAGDSSNQPQHL.

This clonotype was counted ten times or more. The chain employs TRBV24-1 and TRBJ1-2; D is undetermined. This CDR3 has 13 amino acids. The germline V and J ends were trimmed by 6 bases and 1 base, with 8 bases remaining between them. CDR1 is KGHDR, CDR2 SFDVKD, per germline. Here the CDR3 DNA reads TGTGCCACCAGTATCGGCGTTAACTATGGCTACACCTTC. It codes for CATSIGVNYGYTF.

The rearrangement uses TRBV14 and TRBJ1-5; a possible D gene is TRBD1 (5 bases). V was cut by 8 bases and J by 3 bases, with 11 bases left in between. From germline, CDR1 is SGHDN and CDR2 FVKESK. CDR3 size: 13 residues. The DNA for the CDR3 is TGTGCCAGCCCCGGGACTCCCAATCAGCCCCAGCATTTT. Translating gives CASPGTPNQPQHF.

In its sample, this clonotype was seen many times. The V gene is TRBV29-1, the J gene TRBJ2-1, with 11 bases that match TRBD2. Trimming at V came to 5 bases and at J to 10 bases, leaving 10 bases not matched to a gene. This CDR3 has 14 amino acids. Germline lookup yields CDR1 SQVTM and CDR2 ANQGSEA. CDR3 sequence (DNA): TGCAGCGTTCGGATACAGGGGACTAGCGGAGAGCAGTTCTTC. Protein sequence: CSVRIQGTSGEQFF.